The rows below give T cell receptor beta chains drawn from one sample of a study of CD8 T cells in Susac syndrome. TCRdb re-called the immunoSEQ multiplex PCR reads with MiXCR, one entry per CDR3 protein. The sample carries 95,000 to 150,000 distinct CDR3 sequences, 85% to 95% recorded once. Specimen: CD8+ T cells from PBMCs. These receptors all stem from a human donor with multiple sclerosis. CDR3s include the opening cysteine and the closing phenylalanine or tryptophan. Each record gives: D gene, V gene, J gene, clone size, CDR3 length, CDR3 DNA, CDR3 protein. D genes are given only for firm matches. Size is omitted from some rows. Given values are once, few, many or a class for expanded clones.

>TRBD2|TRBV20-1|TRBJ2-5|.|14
TGCAGTGCCAGGACTAGCGGGGGCCGGGAGACCCAGTACTTC
CSARTSGGRETQYF
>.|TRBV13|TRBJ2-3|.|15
TGTGCCAGCAGCTTAGGCAGACTTAACACAGATACGCAGTATTTT
CASSLGRLNTDTQYF
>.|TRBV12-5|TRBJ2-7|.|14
TGTGCTAGTGGTTTTCGGGACACCTCCTACGAGCAGTACTTC
CASGFRDTSYEQYF
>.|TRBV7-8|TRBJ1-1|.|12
TGTGCCAGCAGCTTCGAGTACACTGAAGCTTTCTTT
CASSFEYTEAFF
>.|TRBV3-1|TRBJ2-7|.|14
TGTGCCAGCAGCCAGGCAGGACACTACTACGAGCAGTACTTC
CASSQAGHYYEQYF
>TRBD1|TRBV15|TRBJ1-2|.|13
TGTGCCACCTTGGGACAGGTCCCGTATGGCTACACCTTC
CATLGQVPYGYTF
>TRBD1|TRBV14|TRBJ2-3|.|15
TGTGCCAGCAGCCAACAGGGGGTCTTCGCAGATACGCAGTATTTT
CASSQQGVFADTQYF
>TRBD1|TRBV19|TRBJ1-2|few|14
TGTGCCAGTAGCTTAGGGACAGGGTCCTATGGCTACACCTTC
CASSLGTGSYGYTF
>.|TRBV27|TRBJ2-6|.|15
TGTGCCAGCAGTTTAATCAGCTCTGGGGCCAACGTCCTGACTTTC
CASSLISSGANVLTF
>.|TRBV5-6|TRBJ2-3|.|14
TGTGCCAGCAGCTTGGCCGGACTAACAGATACGCAGTATTTT
CASSLAGLTDTQYF
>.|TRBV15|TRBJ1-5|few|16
TGTGCCACCAGCAGAAGACCTCTGGGGGTGAGTCAGCCCCAGCATTTT
CATSRRPLGVSQPQHF
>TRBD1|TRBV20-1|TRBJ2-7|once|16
TGCAGTGCTAGAGACTGGGACAGGGGGCGCGCGGGCGAGCAGTACTTC
CSARDWDRGRAGEQYF
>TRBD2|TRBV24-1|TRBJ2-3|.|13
TGTGCCACCAGGGCGGGAGAGACAGATACGCAGTATTTT
CATRAGETDTQYF
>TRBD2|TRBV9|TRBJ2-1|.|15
TGTGCCAGCAGCGTATCTAGCGGGTACTACAATGAGCAGTTCTTC
CASSVSSGYYNEQFF
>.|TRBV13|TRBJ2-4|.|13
TGTGCCAGCAGCTCCCGACAGGATCACATTCAGTACTTC
CASSSRQDHIQYF
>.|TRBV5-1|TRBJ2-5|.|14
TGCGCCAGCAGCTTGGCTACAGGGCGGGAGACCCAGTACTTC
CASSLATGRETQYF
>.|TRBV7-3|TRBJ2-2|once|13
TGTGCCAGCAGCTCGGACTCAGACGGGGAGCTGTTTTTT
CASSSDSDGELFF
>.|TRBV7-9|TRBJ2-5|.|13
TGTGCCAGCAGCCCCTGGACAGAGGAGACCCAGTACTTC
CASSPWTEETQYF
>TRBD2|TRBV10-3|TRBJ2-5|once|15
TGTGCCATCAGCGAGGCTAGCGGGAGGGGAGAGACCCAGTACTTC
CAISEASGRGETQYF
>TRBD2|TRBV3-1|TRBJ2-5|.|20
TGTGCCAGCAGCCAAGAAGTCTGGGCGGGGGGCACCCCCAACCAAGAGACCCAGTACTTC
CASSQEVWAGGTPNQETQYF
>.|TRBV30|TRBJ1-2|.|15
TGTGCCTGGAGTCTCCGGGGGGCTATCTACTATGGCTACACCTTC
CAWSLRGAIYYGYTF
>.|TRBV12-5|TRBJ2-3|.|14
TGTGCTAGTGGTTTCCTCACTCGCACAGATACGCAGTATTTT
CASGFLTRTDTQYF
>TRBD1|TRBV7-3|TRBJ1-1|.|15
TGTGCCAGCAGCCCCTCCCCGACAGGGTACACTGAAGCTTTCTTT
CASSPSPTGYTEAFF
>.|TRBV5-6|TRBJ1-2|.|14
TGTGCCAGCAGCTTGGAGGGAGTTAACTATGGCTACACCTTC
CASSLEGVNYGYTF
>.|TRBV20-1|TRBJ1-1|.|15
TGCAGTCGATATAACAGGGCTCAAGGAAACACTGAAGCTTTCTTT
CSRYNRAQGNTEAFF